The next 7 T cell receptor beta chains were all read from a single sample in a study of human T cells and chemical hapten exposure. Time point meaning: patch test 2, 6 weeks after DPC sensitization. Treatment of the sample: therapeutic diphenylcyclopropenone sensitization with weekly scalp DPC. It was unfractionated whole blood from which total RNA was extracted. TCRdb re-called the RACE reads through MiXCR, storing one row per CDR3 protein. The sample contains tens of thousands of distinct CDR3 sequences, approximately 9.7% of which appear only once. Sequenced material: whole blood, taken in connection with sensitization to the hapten diphenylcyclopropenone (DPC). These receptors were collected from a woman aged 30 to 39 with alopecia areata. Some clones in this sample may be carry-over from other donors' samples.

J is TRBJ1-6 and V is TRBV11-2; the D is unclear. The V gene lost 0 bases and the J gene lost 6 bases, with 6 bases spanning the gap. The CDR3 is 14 amino acids. Germline CDR1 is SGHAT and CDR2 is FQNNGV. CDR3 loop: CASSLDIGNSPLHF. The CDR3 DNA sequence: TGTGCCAGCAGCTTAGATATCGGTAATTCACCCCTCCACTTT.

This clonotype has at least ten counts. This chain joins TRBV28 and TRBJ1-2; maybe TRBD1 (5 bases). The CDR3 loop spans 12 amino acids. V lost 2 bases, J lost 8 bases, and 9 bases lay in between. CDR1 and CDR2 (germline): MDHEN, SYDVKM. CDR3 in DNA: TGTGCCAGCAGTTTAGGGCAGGGCGGCTACACCTTC. Encoded protein: CASSLGQGGYTF.

This clonotype was detected ten times or more. V is TRBV29-1 and J is TRBJ1-2, with D tentatively TRBD1 (5 bases). Germline V lookup: CDR1 SQVTM, CDR2 ANQGSEA. The CDR3 has 11 residues. V lost 2 bases and J lost 7, with 8 bases in between. This CDR3 reads CSVESGGGYTF. The CDR3 DNA reads TGCAGCGTTGAAAGTGGGGGTGGCTACACCTTC.

At least ten counts were recorded for this clonotype. The chain has TRBV11-2 and TRBJ2-7, with no clear D. The germline V gene encodes CDR1 SGHAT and CDR2 FQNNGV. V gave up 4 bases and J gave up 3 bases, with 7 bases separating them. This CDR3 has 12 residues. The CDR3, as DNA: TGTGCCAGCAGCTCCCTTTTCTACGAGCAGTACTTC. Protein sequence: CASSSLFYEQYF.

The genes are TRBV7-2 and TRBJ2-7; the match to TRBD1 covers 8 bases. This CDR3 is 14 amino acids long. The V gene end was trimmed by 5 bases and the J gene end by 6 bases; junction bases not matched to a gene: 9. CDR1 SGHTA and CDR2 FQGNSA come from the germline V gene. The CDR3 bases are TGTGCCAGCAGCCAGGACAGGGTGTGGGGCGAGCAGTACTTC. Translation gives CASSQDRVWGEQYF. The complete variable domain, with remaining parts taken from reference TRBV7-2 and TRBJ2-7, reads GAGVSQSPSNKVTEKGKDVELRCDPISGHTALYWYRQSLGQGLEFLIYFQGNSAPDKSGLPSDRFSAERTGGSVSTLTIQRTQQEDSAVYLCASSQDRVWGEQYFGPGTRLTVT.

This clonotype was picked up many times. The chain couples TRBV18 to TRBJ1-2; 7 bases are a match to TRBD1. J was trimmed by 5 bases and V by 3 bases; bases with no gene match: 0. This CDR3 spans 12 amino acids. Germline loops: CDR1 KGHSH, CDR2 LQKENI. The CDR3 is CASSPTGYGYTF. CDR3 bases: TGTGCCAGCTCACCGACAGGGTATGGCTACACCTTC.

This clonotype has ten or more counts. The V gene is TRBV7-8, the J gene TRBJ2-1; D may be TRBD2 (5 bases). This CDR3 comprises 14 residues. The ends were cut back, 5 bases at V and 2 bases at J, with 10 bases in the middle. Per germline, CDR1 SGHVS and CDR2 FQNEAQ. For the CDR3, the DNA is TGTGCCAGCAGCCTCCGAGGGACCTACAATGAGCAGTTCTTC. Amino acid sequence: CASSLRGTYNEQFF.